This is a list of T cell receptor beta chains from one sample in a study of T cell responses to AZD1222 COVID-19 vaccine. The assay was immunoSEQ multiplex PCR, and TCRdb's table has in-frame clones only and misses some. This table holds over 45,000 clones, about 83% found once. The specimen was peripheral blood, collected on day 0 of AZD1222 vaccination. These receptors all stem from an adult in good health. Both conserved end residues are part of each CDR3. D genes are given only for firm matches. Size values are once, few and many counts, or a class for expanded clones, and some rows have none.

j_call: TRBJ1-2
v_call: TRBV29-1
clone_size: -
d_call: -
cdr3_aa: CSAGGNYGYTF
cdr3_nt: TGCAGCGCCGGAGGTAACTATGGCTACACCTTC

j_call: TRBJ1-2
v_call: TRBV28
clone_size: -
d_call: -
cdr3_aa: CASSSPLDGYTF
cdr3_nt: TGTGCCAGCAGCTCCCCTCTGGATGGCTACACCTTC

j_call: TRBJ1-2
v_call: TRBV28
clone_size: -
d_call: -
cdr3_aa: CASSLGQPAHGYTF
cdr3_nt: TGTGCCAGCAGTTTAGGACAGCCGGCCCATGGCTACACCTTC

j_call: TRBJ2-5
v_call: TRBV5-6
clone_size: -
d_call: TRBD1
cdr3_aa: CASSPTGVQETQYF
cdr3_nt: TGTGCCAGCAGCCCGACAGGGGTCCAAGAGACCCAGTACTTC

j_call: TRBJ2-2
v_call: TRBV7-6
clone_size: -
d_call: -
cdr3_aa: CASSLKGLGNTGELFF
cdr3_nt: TGTGCCAGCAGCTTAAAGGGTCTCGGAAACACCGGGGAGCTGTTTTTT

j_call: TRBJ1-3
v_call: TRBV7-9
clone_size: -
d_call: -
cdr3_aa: CASSPGGGTYTIYF
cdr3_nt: TGTGCCAGCAGCCCTGGGGGGGGGACCTACACCATATATTTT

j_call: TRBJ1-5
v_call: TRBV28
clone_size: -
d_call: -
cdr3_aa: CASSFEGNQPQHF
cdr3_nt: TGTGCCAGCAGTTTTGAGGGAAATCAGCCCCAGCATTTT

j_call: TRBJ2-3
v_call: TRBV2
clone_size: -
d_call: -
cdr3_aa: CASSSGNTDTQYF
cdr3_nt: TGTGCCAGCAGTTCGGGAAACACAGATACGCAGTATTTT

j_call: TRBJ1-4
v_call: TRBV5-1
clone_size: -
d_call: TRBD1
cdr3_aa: CASSATGTGGTEKLFF
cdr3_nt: TGCGCCAGCAGCGCAACCGGGACAGGGGGGACTGAAAAACTGTTTTTT

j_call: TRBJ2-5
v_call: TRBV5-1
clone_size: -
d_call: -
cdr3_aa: CASSLVLARGETQYF
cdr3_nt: TGCGCCAGCAGCTTGGTCCTTGCCAGGGGAGAGACCCAGTACTTC

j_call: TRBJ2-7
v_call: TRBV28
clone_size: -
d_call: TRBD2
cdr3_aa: CASSLIGTSGRTYEQYF
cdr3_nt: TGTGCCAGCAGTTTAATAGGGACTAGCGGGAGGACCTACGAGCAGTACTTC

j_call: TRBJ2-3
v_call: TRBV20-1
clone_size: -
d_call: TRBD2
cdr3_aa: CSASRGGPTTDTQYF
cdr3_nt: TGCAGTGCTAGTCGGGGGGGGCCCACCACAGATACGCAGTATTTT

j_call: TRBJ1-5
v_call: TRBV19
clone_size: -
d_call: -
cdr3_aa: CASSIQTNQPQHF
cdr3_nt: TGTGCCAGTAGTATACAGACCAATCAGCCCCAGCATTTT

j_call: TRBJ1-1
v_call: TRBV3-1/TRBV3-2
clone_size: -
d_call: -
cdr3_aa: CASSLTLNTEAFF
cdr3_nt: TGTGCCAGCAGCCTGACCCTGAACACTGAAGCTTTCTTT

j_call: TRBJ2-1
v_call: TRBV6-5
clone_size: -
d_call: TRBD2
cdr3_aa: CASRIRQRGGNEQFF
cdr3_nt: TGTGCCAGCAGAATCCGTCAACGGGGGGGTAATGAGCAGTTCTTC

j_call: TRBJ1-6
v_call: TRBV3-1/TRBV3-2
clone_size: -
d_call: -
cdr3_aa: CASSQAGAQGISPLHF
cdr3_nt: TGTGCCAGCAGCCAAGCTGGAGCGCAGGGGATTTCACCCCTCCACTTT

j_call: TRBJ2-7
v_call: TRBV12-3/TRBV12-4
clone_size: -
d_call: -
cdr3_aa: CASSLSEGREQYF
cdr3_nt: TGTGCCAGCAGTTTATCGGAGGGCAGGGAGCAGTACTTC

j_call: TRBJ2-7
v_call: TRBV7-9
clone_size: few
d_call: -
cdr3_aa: CASSFGGSYEQYF
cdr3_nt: TGTGCCAGCAGCTTTGGGGGATCCTACGAGCAGTACTTC

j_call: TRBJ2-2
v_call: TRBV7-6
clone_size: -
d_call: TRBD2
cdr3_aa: CASSPGLAGAGELFF
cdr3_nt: TGTGCCAGCAGCCCCGGACTAGCGGGAGCTGGGGAGCTGTTTTTT

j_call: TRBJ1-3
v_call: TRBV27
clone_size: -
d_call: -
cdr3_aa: CAVRSSGNTIYF
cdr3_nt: TGTGCCGTACGGAGCTCTGGAAACACCATATATTTT

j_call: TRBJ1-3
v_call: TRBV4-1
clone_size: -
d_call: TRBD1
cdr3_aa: CASSKEGDRGRNTIYF
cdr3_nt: TGCGCCAGCAGCAAAGAAGGGGACAGGGGAAGAAACACCATATATTTT

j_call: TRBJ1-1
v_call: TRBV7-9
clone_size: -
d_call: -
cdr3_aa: CASSLTGNTEAFF
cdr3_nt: TGTGCCAGCAGCTTAACGGGGAACACTGAAGCTTTCTTT

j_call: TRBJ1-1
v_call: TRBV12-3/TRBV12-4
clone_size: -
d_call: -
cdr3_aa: CASSPGGAIGAFF
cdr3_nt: TGTGCCAGCAGTCCAGGAGGGGCCATCGGAGCTTTCTTT

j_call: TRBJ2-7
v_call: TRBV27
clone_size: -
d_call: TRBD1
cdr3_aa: CASSFRNEGAEQYF
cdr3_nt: TGTGCCAGCAGTTTCAGGAACGAGGGGGCCGAGCAGTACTTC

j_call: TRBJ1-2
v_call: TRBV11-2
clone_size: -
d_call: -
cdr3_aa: CASSPGLPYGYTF
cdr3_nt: TGTGCCAGCAGCCCGGGACTGCCGTATGGCTACACCTTC

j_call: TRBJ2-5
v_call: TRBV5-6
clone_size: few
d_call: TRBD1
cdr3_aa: CASSLEGAKTQYF
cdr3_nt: TGTGCCAGCAGCTTGGAGGGGGCAAAGACCCAGTACTTC

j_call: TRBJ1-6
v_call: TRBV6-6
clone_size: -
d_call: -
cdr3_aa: CASSPLGTYDNSPLHF
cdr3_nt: TGTGCCAGCAGTCCCCTAGGGACATACGATAATTCACCCCTCCACTTT

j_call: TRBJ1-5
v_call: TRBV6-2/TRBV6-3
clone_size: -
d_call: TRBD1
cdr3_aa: CASSRPDRGMNQPQHF
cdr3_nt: TGTGCCAGCAGTCGTCCGGACAGGGGAATGAATCAGCCCCAGCATTTT

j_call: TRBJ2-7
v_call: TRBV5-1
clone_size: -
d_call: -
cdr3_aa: CASTDTSYEQYF
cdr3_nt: TGCGCCAGCACAGATACTTCCTACGAGCAGTACTTC

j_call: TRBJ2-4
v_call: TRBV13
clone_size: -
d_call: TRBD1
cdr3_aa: CASSPDREGIQYF
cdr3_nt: TGTGCCAGCAGCCCGGACAGGGAAGGCATTCAGTACTTC

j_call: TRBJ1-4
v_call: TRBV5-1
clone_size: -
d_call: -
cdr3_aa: CASSSASTNEKLFF
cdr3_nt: TGCGCCAGCAGCTCGGCTTCAACTAATGAAAAACTGTTTTTT

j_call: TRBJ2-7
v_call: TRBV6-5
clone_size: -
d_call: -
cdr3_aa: CASSRQIGSYEQYF
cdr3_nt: TGTGCCAGCAGCCGACAGATAGGTTCTTACGAGCAGTACTTC

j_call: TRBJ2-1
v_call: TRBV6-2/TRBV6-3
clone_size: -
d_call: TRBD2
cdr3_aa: CASSYGTSGGGNEQFF
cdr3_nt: TGTGCCAGCAGTTATGGGACTAGCGGGGGTGGCAATGAGCAGTTCTTC

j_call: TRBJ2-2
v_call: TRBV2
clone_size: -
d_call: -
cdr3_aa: CASSVGQRGTGELFF
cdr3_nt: TGTGCCAGTTCCGTCGGCCAGCGTGGAACCGGGGAGCTGTTTTTT

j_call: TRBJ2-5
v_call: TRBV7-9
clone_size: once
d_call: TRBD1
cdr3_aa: CASSLWTGQETQYF
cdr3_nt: TGTGCCAGCAGCTTATGGACAGGCCAAGAGACCCAGTACTTC

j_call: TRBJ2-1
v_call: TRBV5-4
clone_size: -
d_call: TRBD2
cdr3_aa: CASSPETSGRAFNEQFF
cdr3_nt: TGTGCCAGCAGCCCTGAGACTAGCGGGAGGGCCTTCAATGAGCAGTTCTTC

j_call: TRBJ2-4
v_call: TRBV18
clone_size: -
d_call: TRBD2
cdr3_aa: CASSPGEGLGKNIQYF
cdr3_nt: TGTGCCAGCTCACCCGGGGAGGGTTTAGGCAAAAACATTCAGTACTTC

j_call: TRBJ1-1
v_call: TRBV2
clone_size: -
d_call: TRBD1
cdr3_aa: CASSGQVRTEAFF
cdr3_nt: TGTGCCAGCTCGGGACAGGTGAGGACTGAAGCTTTCTTT

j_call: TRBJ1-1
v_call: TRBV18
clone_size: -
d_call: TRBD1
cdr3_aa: CASSPSGTGAGAEAFF
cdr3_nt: TGTGCCAGCTCACCATCCGGGACAGGAGCGGGCGCTGAAGCTTTCTTT

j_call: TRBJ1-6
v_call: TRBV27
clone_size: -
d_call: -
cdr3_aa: CASSFPTSPLHF
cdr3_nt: TGTGCCAGCAGTTTTCCCACTTCACCCCTCCACTTT

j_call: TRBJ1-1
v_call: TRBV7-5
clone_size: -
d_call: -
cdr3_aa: CVRSPWTGRTEAFF
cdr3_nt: TGTGTCAGAAGCCCATGGACAGGGAGGACTGAAGCTTTCTTT